Following are 3 T cell receptor beta chains from one sample sequenced in a study of cytomegalovirus exposure and HLA in healthy donors. The primer mix had 60 Vbeta and 13 Jbeta primers. TCRdb's table, derived via immunoSEQ multiplex PCR, lists solely in-frame clones and lacks some. The sample holds some 100,000 clones, about 75% seen once. Sequencing used PBMCs. These receptors were taken from a man in his fifties in good health and CMV-seronegative.

J is TRBJ1-5 and V is TRBV5-1; D is undetermined. The CDR3 contains 13 residues. The germline V gene has CDR1 SGHRS and CDR2 YFSETQ. Trimming left V 0 bases short and J 5 bases short, with 6 bases between. CDR3 bases: TGCGCCAGCAGCTTGGCTGTCGATCAGCCCCAGCATTTT. The encoded protein is CASSLAVDQPQHF.

This chain joins TRBV5-1 and TRBJ2-5; D is uncertain. CDR3 length equals 14 residues. Germline CDR1 SGHRS, CDR2 YFSETQ. With 1 base removed from V and 1 base from J, the gap between germline ends came to 8 bases. The CDR3 DNA is TGCGCCAGCAGCTTGAGTACAGCCCAAGAGACCCAGTACTTC. Residues: CASSLSTAQETQYF.

V is TRBV5-1 and J is TRBJ2-3; a possible D gene is TRBD2 (5 bases). Trimming stripped 4 bases from V and 0 bases from J, with 12 bases between. This CDR3 has 15 residues. Germline assignment: CDR1 SGHRS and CDR2 YFSETQ. The CDR3 DNA sequence: TGCGCCAGCAGCACTGGACGGACTAGCACAGATACGCAGTATTTT. As protein: CASSTGRTSTDTQYF.